This T cell receptor (beta chain) was sequenced during a study of blood T cell repertoires in COVID-19. Turning to the study itself: Nucleic acid was either cDNA or gDNA, and it came from T cells, B-cell-depleted T cells, or PBMCs.

In the original analysis: For nucleated cells, counts were estimated from reference gene primer amplification. Sequencing used immunoSEQ multiplex PCR; TCRdb keeps in-frame clones, though not all of them. V and J calls and clone size are copied from that table; D and trimming were computed from the DNA. The repertoire holds 200,000 to 300,000 clones, more than 75% seen once, with 2.3% in the top ten. The ends lost 1 base at V and 7 bases at J; junction bases unmatched: 4. CDR1 SEHNR and CDR2 FQNEAQ come from the germline V gene (reference sequence). CDR3 length: 15 amino acids. This TCR came from a woman in her forties or fifties with acute or convalescent COVID-19. The sequenced sample was peripheral blood. V usage is TRBV7-9 and J usage is TRBJ2-2, with TRBD2 matching over 9 bases. DNA for the CDR3: TGTGCCAGCAGCTTAGTAAGCGGGAGGATCGGGGAGCTGTTTTTT. This translates into CASSLVSGRIGELFF. The full variable domain, in which reference TRBV7-9 and TRBJ2-2 provide the parts outside the CDR3, is DTGVSQNPRHKITKRGQNVTFRCDPISEHNRLYWYRQTLGQGPEFLTYFQNEAQLEKSRLLSDRFSAERPKGSFSTLEIQRTEQGDSAMYLCASSLVSGRIGELFFGEGSRLTVL.